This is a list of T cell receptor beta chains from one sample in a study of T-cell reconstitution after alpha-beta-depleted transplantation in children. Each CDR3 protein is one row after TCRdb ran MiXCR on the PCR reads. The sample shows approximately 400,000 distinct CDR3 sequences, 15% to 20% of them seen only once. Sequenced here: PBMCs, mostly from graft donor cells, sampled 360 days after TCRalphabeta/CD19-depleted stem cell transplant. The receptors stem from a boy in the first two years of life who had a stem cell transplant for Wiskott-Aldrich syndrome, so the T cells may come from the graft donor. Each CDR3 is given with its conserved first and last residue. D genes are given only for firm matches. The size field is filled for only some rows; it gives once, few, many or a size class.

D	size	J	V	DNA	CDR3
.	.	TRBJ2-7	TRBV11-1	TGTGCCAGCAGTCGACGGGAGGAGCAGTACTTC	CASSRREEQYF
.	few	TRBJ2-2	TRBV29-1	TGCAGCGTTGGGGCTGGGCGGGACACCGGGGAGCTGTTTTTT	CSVGAGRDTGELFF
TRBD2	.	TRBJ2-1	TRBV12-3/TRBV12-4	TGTGCCAGCAGTTTAACGGGGGGTCACTCCTACAATGAGCAGTTCTTC	CASSLTGGHSYNEQFF
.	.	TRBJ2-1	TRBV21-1	TGTGCCAGCAGCCCCCGGATCCAAGACAATGAGCAGTTCTTC	CASSPRIQDNEQFF
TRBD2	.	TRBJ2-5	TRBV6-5	TGTGCCAGCAGTTCAACTAGCGGGGGGTCGCATGAGACCCAGTACTTC	CASSSTSGGSHETQYF
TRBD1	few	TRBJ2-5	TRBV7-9	TGTGCCAGCAGCAACGGAGACAGGGGGCGCGGGGAGACCCAGTACTTC	CASSNGDRGRGETQYF
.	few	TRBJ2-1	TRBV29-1	TGCAGCGTTGATGCTGCGGCGGCAGTTAATGAGCAGTTCTTC	CSVDAAAAVNEQFF
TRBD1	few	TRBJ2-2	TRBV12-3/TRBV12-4	TGTGCCAGCAGTTTTCCGGCCGGACAGGGTTACACCGGGGAGCTGTTTTTT	CASSFPAGQGYTGELFF
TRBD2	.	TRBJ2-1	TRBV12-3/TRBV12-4	TGTGCCAGCAGTTGGTTTAGCGGGAGGGTGAAGGAGAAGTTCTTC	CASSWFSGRVKEKFF
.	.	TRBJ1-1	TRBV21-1	TGTGCCAGCAGCAAGTGGAGACTCATGAACACTGAAGCTTTCTTT	CASSKWRLMNTEAFF
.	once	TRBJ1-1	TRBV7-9	TGTGCCAGCAGCCGACCGTCGGGGGCGCGAACTGAAGCTTTCTTT	CASSRPSGARTEAFF
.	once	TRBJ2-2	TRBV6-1	TGTGCCAGTCAATCGAACACCGGGGAGCTGTTTTTT	CASQSNTGELFF
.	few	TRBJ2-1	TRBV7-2	TGTGCCAGCAGCATTGGTTTCCCTGGACGATATGAGTTCTTC	CASSIGFPGRYEFF
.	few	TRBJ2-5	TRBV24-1	TGTGCCACCAGTGACCCTAAGGGAGAAGAGACCCAGTACTTC	CATSDPKGEETQYF
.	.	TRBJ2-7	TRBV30	TGTGCCTGGAGTTTCTCGAGACTCTTACCCTACGAGCAGTACTTC	CAWSFSRLLPYEQYF
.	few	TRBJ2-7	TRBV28	TGTGCCAGCAAAACACCCGACAGGCCTCTTAGGGAGCAGTACTTC	CASKTPDRPLREQYF
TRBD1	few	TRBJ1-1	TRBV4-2	TGTGCCAGCAGCCAAGGAGGGACAGGGGATTACGGTGAAGCTTTCTTT	CASSQGGTGDYGEAFF
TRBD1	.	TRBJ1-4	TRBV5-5	TGTGCCAGCAGCTTTGGGACAGTAGAAAAACTGTTTTTT	CASSFGTVEKLFF
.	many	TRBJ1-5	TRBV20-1	TGCAGTGCTAGGCATAGCAATCAGCCCCAGCATTTT	CSARHSNQPQHF
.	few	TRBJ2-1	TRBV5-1	TGCGCCAGCAGCCCCGGTGGGAAGAGCTCCTACAATGAGCAGTTCTTC	CASSPGGKSSYNEQFF
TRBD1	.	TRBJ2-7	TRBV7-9	TGTGCCAGCAGCTCGGGACAGTACTCCTACGAGCAGTACTTC	CASSSGQYSYEQYF
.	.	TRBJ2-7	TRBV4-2	TGTGCCAGCAGCCAAGAGGACCAGAGCTCCTACGAGCAGTACTTC	CASSQEDQSSYEQYF
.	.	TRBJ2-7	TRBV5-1	TGCGCCAGCAGCCCCCGACACTACGAGCAGTACTTC	CASSPRHYEQYF
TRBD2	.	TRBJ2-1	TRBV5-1	TGCGCCAGCAGCTCTAGACGGGAGGTGAGAGATGAGCAGTTCTTC	CASSSRREVRDEQFF
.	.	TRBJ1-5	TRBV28	TGTGCCAGCAGTTCTCAGCCCCAGCATTTT	CASSSQPQHF
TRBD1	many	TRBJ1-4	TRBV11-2	TGTGCCAGCAGCCCCCGGACAGGAAATTTAGAAAAACTGTTTTTT	CASSPRTGNLEKLFF
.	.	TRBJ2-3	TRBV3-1	TGTGCCAGCAGCCAAGGAGCGCTGTACACAGATACGCAGTATTTT	CASSQGALYTDTQYF
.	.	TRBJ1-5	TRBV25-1	TGTGCCAGCAGAGAACAGGGAGGTGGCAATCAGCCCCAGCATTTT	CASREQGGGNQPQHF
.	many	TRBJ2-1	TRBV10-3	TGTGCCGTGGGGCCGAGGTACAATGAGCAGTTCTTC	CAVGPRYNEQFF
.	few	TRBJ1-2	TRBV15	TGTGCCACCAGCAGAGAGCCCCCCCAGCTACCTATTGTTTCCGGCTACACCTTC	CATSREPPQLPIVSGYTF
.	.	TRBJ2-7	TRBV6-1	TGTGCCAGCACCCTACGACAGGCCGGTTCCGAGCAGTACTTC	CASTLRQAGSEQYF
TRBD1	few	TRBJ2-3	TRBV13	TGTGCCAGCAGCAGCTGGGACAGGGGGAACACAGATACGCAGTATTTT	CASSSWDRGNTDTQYF
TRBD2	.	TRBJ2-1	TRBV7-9	TGTGCCAGCAGCTTACTAGCGGGAGTCCACAATGAGCAGTTCTTC	CASSLLAGVHNEQFF
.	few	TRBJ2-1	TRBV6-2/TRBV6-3	TGTGCCAGCAGCCGCAGGGCCTATGAGCAGTTCTTC	CASSRRAYEQFF
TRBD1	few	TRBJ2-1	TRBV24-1	TGTGCCACCAGTGATTTGCAGGGGGCTAGCTCCTACAATGAGCAGTTCTTC	CATSDLQGASSYNEQFF
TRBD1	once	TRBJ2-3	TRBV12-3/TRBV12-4	TGTGCCAGCAGTCCGGGACAGGGTTTCGCGCAGTATTTT	CASSPGQGFAQYF
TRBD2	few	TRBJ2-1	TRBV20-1	TGCAGTGCCCGTAGCGGGAGCTCCTACAATGAGCAGTTCTTC	CSARSGSSYNEQFF
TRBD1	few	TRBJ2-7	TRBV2	TGTGCCAGCAGCCGACTAACAGGGGGCACATACGAGCAGTACTTC	CASSRLTGGTYEQYF
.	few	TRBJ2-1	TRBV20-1	TGCAGTGCTAGCCCCGACACTTACAATGAGCAGTTCTTC	CSASPDTYNEQFF
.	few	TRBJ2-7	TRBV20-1	TGCAGTGCTAGGGGCCATTGGGCCGAGCAGTACTTC	CSARGHWAEQYF
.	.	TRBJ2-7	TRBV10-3	TGTGCCATCAGTGAGTCGGTAATGGACAGTTTTTACGAGCAGTACTTC	CAISESVMDSFYEQYF
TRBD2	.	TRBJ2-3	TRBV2	TGTGCCCGCAGTCCCAGACTAGCGGGGGGGCTCAGCACAGATACGCAGTATTTT	CARSPRLAGGLSTDTQYF
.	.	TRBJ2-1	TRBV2	TGTGCCAGCAACTCCCTCCGGGACCCAAAGGACAATGAGCAGTTCTTC	CASNSLRDPKDNEQFF
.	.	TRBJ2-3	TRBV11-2	TGTGCCAGCAGCTTAGTTCCGGTACTAGAGCGGACCCCAGCTAGCACAGATACGCAGTATTTT	CASSLVPVLERTPASTDTQYF
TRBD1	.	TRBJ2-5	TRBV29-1	TGCAGCGTTGCGGGACAGTTTGCAGAGACCCAGTACTTC	CSVAGQFAETQYF
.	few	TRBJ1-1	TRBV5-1	TGCGCCAGCAGCTTGGCTAGGCCAGAGGTTATGAACACTGAAGCTTTCTTT	CASSLARPEVMNTEAFF